This T cell receptor (beta chain) came from a study of T-cell memory formation after mild COVID-19. General observations from the study: Some clones that responded turned up in pre-infection memory, which suggests that cross-reactive memory joined in. Clones that contracted from day 15 to 85 were balanced CD4/CD8, while later expanders leaned CD4+. Chiefly within CM and EM were the contracting CD4+ clones; CD8+ ones were within EMRA.

This CDR3 contains 14 residues. Per the germline V gene, CDR1 is MNHEY and CDR2 is SVGEGT. The ends were cut back, 5 bases at V and 2 bases at J, with 13 bases in the middle. TCRdb re-called the 5' RACE reads with MiXCR, one entry per CDR3 protein. The sample carries 400,000 or so distinct CDR3 sequences, around 21% recorded once. Concerning this clonotype: The antigen is undetermined.

This clonotype was sampled from an adult woman who had mild COVID-19 (a few samples of this study predate the infection). Cell type and time point are not known. Material: PBMCs or a T cell subset sorted from them (not recorded which). V usage is TRBV6-2 or TRBV6-3 and J usage is TRBJ2-7; TRBD1 might be the D (6 bases). CDR3 DNA sequence: TGTGCCAGCAGTAAACGGACAGTACCCTACGAGCAGTACTTC. Encoded protein: CASSKRTVPYEQYF.